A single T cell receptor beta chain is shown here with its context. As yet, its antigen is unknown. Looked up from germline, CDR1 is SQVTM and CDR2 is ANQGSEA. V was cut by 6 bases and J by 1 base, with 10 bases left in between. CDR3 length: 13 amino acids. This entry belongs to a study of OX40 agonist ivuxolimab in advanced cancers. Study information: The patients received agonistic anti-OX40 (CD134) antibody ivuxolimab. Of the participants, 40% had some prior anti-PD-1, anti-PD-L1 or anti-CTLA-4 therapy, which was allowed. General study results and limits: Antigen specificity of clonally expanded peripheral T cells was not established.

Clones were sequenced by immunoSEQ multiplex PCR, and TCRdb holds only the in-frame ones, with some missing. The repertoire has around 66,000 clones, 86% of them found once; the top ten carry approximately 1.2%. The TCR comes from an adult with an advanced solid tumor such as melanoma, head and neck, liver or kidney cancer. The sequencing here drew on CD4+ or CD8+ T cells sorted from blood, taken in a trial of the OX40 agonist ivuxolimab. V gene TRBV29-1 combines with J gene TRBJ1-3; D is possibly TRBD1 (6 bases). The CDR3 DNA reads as TGCAGCGTGGAACAGGGTTCTGGAAACACCATATATTTT. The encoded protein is CSVEQGSGNTIYF.